This T cell receptor (beta chain) was sequenced for a study of shared clonotypes between healthy human individuals. Overall study: Those who served as donors were two women and three men between the ages of 18 and 49.

This clone was seen once. Its target is unknown. Naive CD8 isolation took CD45RO-negative cells positively selected for CCR7 and excluded terminally differentiated effector memory CD45RA+ cells. Every contributor of samples was a Caucasian grown-up residing in Nashville, Tennessee. Sequencing was at deep level. Only in-frame clones appear in the TCRdb table, and some are missing; sequencing was by immunoSEQ multiplex PCR. This table holds about 650,000 clones, nearly 97% found once. The CDR3 has 19 amino acids. The germline V and J ends were trimmed by 7 bases and 0 bases, with 27 bases remaining between them. Germline assignment: CDR1 MDHEN and CDR2 SYDVKM. Study results and limitations: Estimated richness was generally greater in naive than memory subsets.

This sequence was found in a woman in her twenties or thirties in good health. This chain joins TRBV28 and TRBJ1-1; D unclear. The sample taken for sequencing was naive CD8+ T cells sorted from blood. CDR3 sequence reads: CASKRRPGIALGMNTEAFF. The CDR3 region has the DNA TGTGCCAGCAAACGTCGGCCGGGGATTGCGTTAGGGATGAACACTGAAGCTTTCTTT.